The 14 T cell receptor beta chains presented below share a single source sample, sequenced in a study of CD4+ T cells in melanoma. Clones were read by immunoSEQ multiplex PCR, and TCRdb kept only the in-frame ones, dropping some. The data show about 11,000 clones, with approximately 68% seen just once and 13% to 15% held by the top ten. The material sequenced was cells from a culture (not recorded whether cultured in vitro). The receptors come from a human donor with melanoma.

The V call is TRBV5-4, the J call TRBJ2-3; the D gene is possibly TRBD1 (6 bases). This CDR3 region has 14 residues. Trimming pared 5 bases from V and 3 bases from J, leaving 13 bases between. The V gene's germline CDR1 is SGHNT and CDR2 YYREEE (reference sequence). Here the CDR3 DNA reads TGTGCCAGCAGTATAGGACAGATTACAGATACGCAGTATTTT. Translation gives CASSIGQITDTQYF.

The chain joins TRBV15 to TRBJ1-2; TRBD1 matches 9 bases. The CDR3 consists of 17 residues. CDR1 and CDR2 from the germline V gene are LNHNV and YYDKDF (reference sequence). V shed 1 base, J shed 3 bases, and the junction held 9 bases outside the gene matches. CDR3 residues: CATSRVGQGSFHYGYTF. The CDR3 DNA is TGTGCCACCAGCAGAGTAGGACAGGGGAGCTTTCACTATGGCTACACCTTC.

This clone was picked up a small number of times. The rearrangement joins TRBV5-1 to TRBJ2-6, with D possibly TRBD2 on 6 matching bases. With 6 bases removed from V and 0 bases from J, the gap between germline ends came to 22 bases. Germline CDR1 reads SGHRS; CDR2 reads YFSETQ. This CDR3 region has 19 residues. The CDR3 loop reads CASTQTLAGLPSGANVLTF. The CDR3 nucleotides read TGCGCCAGCACACAAACCCTTGCGGGATTGCCCTCTGGGGCCAACGTCCTGACTTTC.

This clone was picked up one time. V is TRBV5-6 and J is TRBJ2-1; the match to TRBD2 covers 7 bases. Germline-derived CDR1 and CDR2 are SGHDT and YYEEEE. The length of the CDR3 is 16 residues. Losses at the gene ends were 0 bases for V and 2 bases for J; bases not matched to a gene: 5. CDR3 region: CASSLALAPTYNEQFF. DNA of the CDR3: TGTGCCAGCAGCTTGGCACTAGCGCCGACCTACAATGAGCAGTTCTTC.

This clone was seen only a few times. The CDR3 DNA sequence: TGCGCCAGCAGCTTGGGGGACTTTTATAATTCACCCCTCCACTTT. Residues: CASSLGDFYNSPLHF. This chain links TRBV5-1 with TRBJ1-6, with D tentatively TRBD1 (5 bases). Germline loops: CDR1 SGHRS, CDR2 YFSETQ. This CDR3 comprises 15 residues. V lost 0 bases, J lost 4 bases, and 8 bases lay in between.

The J gene is TRBJ1-1, the V gene TRBV6-6; D uncertain. This CDR3 region has 14 residues. Trimming cost V 2 bases and J 3 bases, with 10 bases left between them. The germline CDR1 and CDR2 sequences are MNHNY and SVGAGI (reference sequence). Here the CDR3 DNA reads TGTGCCAGCAGTTACGGCCCATTCGACACTGAAGCTTTCTTT. This encodes CASSYGPFDTEAFF.

The rearrangement links TRBV5-6 to TRBJ1-1, with 7 nucleotides matching TRBD1. From germline, CDR1 is SGHDT and CDR2 YYEEEE. The CDR3 is made up of 16 amino acids. Unmatched junction bases numbered 13, after V lost 4 bases and J lost 4 bases. CDR3 sequence (DNA): TGTGCCAGCAGCGGCTCCTGGACACCAGGGGGCACTGAAGCTTTCTTT. Translation: CASSGSWTPGGTEAFF.

In this sample, this clone turned up a few times. The junction departs from germline at one end; a sequencing error may be responsible. This chain uses TRBV7-9 with TRBJ1-5; D gene uncertain. Germline-derived CDR1 and CDR2 are SEHNR and FQNEAQ (reference sequence). The CDR3 contains 12 residues. The DNA of the CDR3 is TGTGCCAGCAGCGAAACAAACGGGGTGCTTGCTTTT. It yields the protein CASSETNGVLAF.

Regarding this clone: Other nucleotide sequences from this sample produce the same CDR3. The V gene is TRBV6-1, the J gene TRBJ1-3; a possible D gene is TRBD1 (5 bases). The CDR3 is 14 amino acids. Germline CDR1 and CDR2: MNHNS and SASEGT. Between the trimmed V and J ends, which lost 7 bases and 0 bases, there was a span of 10 bases. The CDR3 sequence: CASTSGGSGNTIYF. DNA of the CDR3: TGTGCCAGCACCTCGGGGGGCTCTGGAAACACCATATATTTT.

This chain connects TRBV4-1 to TRBJ1-2; 7 bases map to TRBD1. This CDR3 has 16 residues. Germline values: CDR1 MGHRA, CDR2 YSYEKL. J gave up 3 bases and V 1 base, and 8 bases lay outside the gene matches. CDR3 residues: CASSQVQGQVHYGYTF. DNA for the CDR3: TGCGCCAGCAGCCAAGTTCAAGGACAGGTCCACTATGGCTACACCTTC.

J is TRBJ1-1 and V is TRBV4-1, with TRBD1 matching 12 bases. This CDR3 has 16 amino acids. CDR1 MGHRA and CDR2 YSYEKL come from the germline V gene. V lost 2 bases, J lost 10 bases, and 11 bases stayed unmatched. CDR3 bases: TGCGCCAGCAGCCAATTACAACCGGGACAGGGGGCTGGAGCTTTCTTT. This sequence encodes CASSQLQPGQGAGAFF.

This clone was picked up one time. The chain has TRBV7-9 and TRBJ2-7; D is possibly TRBD1 or TRBD2 (5 bases each). CDR3 size: 15 residues. Germline V gives CDR1 SEHNR, CDR2 FQNEAQ (reference sequence). Trimming took off 2 bases at V and 0 bases at J, with 11 bases between the two ends. The CDR3 bases are TGTGCCAGCAGCTTAAGAGGGGCCAGCTCCTACGAGCAGTACTTC. It yields the protein CASSLRGASSYEQYF.

The V call is TRBV30, the J call TRBJ2-1; 9 bases are a match to TRBD1. Germline V CDR1 and CDR2: GTSNPN, SVGIG (reference sequence). Trimming removed 6 bases from V and 5 bases from J; junction bases left unmatched: 8. There are 14 residues in the CDR3. CDR3: CACWVGQGHNEQFF. The CDR3 coding sequence is TGTGCCTGTTGGGTGGGACAGGGTCACAATGAGCAGTTCTTC.

This chain's CDR3 is CAWSRDRGSNYGYTF. The CDR3 DNA reads as TGTGCCTGGAGTCGGGACAGGGGATCTAACTATGGCTACACCTTC. The gene calls are TRBV30 and TRBJ1-2; TRBD1 aligns across 10 bases. The germline V gene has CDR1 GTSNPN and CDR2 SVGIG (reference sequence). V dropped 2 bases and J dropped 0; count of bases not matched to a gene: 3. The CDR3 is 15 residues long.